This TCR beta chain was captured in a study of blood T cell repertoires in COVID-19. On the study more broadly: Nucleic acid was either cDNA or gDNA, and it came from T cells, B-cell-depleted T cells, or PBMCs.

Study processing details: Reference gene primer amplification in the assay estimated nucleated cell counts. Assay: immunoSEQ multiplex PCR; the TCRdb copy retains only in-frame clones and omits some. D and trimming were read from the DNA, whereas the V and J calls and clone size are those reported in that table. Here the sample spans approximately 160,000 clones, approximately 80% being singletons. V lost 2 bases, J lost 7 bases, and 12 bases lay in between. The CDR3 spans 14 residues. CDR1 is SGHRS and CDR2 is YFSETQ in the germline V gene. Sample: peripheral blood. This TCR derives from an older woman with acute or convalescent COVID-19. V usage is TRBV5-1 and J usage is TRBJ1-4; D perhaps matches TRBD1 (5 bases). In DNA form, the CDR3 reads TGCGCCAGCAGCTTCCAGGGATTGGCTGAAAAACTGTTTTTT. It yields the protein CASSFQGLAEKLFF.